The clone carrying this TCR beta chain has just one count. What it binds is not known. Additional DNA sequences in this sample encode the identical CDR3. The sample comes from a study of shared clonotypes between healthy human individuals. Study background: CD4 naive and CD4 memory each took three plates per donor, while CD8 naive took two and CD8 memory one. Findings and caveats of the study: A generally larger estimated richness was seen in naive subsets than in memory subsets.

Assay: immunoSEQ multiplex PCR; the TCRdb copy retains only in-frame clones and omits some. This table has approximately 2,300,000 clones, 85% to 95% appearing once. Germline lookup yields CDR1 MDHEN and CDR2 SYDVKM. This CDR3 has 13 residues. V dropped 3 bases and J dropped 2 bases, with 7 bases sitting between them. The sequencing sample was made of naive CD4+ T cells from PBMCs. Subset noted: CD45RA+ positively selected. This sequence originates from a man aged 18 to 29 in good health. Some clones in this sample may be carry-over from other donors' samples. The chain recombines TRBV28 with TRBJ1-2; D gene uncertain. The DNA of the CDR3 is TGTGCCAGCAGTTTTGGCAGCAACTATGGCTACACCTTC. This translates into CASSFGSNYGYTF.